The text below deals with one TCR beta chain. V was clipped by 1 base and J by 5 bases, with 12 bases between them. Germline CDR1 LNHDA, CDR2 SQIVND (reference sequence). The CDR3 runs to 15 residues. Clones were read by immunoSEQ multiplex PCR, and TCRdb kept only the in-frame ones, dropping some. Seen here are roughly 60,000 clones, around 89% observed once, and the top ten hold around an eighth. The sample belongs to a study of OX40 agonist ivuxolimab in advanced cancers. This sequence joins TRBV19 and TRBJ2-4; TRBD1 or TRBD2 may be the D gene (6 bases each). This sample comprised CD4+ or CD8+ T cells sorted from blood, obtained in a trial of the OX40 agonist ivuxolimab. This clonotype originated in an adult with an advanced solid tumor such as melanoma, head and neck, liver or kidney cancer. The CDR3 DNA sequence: TGTGCCAGTAGTATAGGCGGCCGGGGGCAAAACATTCAGTACTTC. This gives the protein CASSIGGRGQNIQYF.